This record covers a single TCR beta chain. Its specificity is unknown. CDR1 LGHDT and CDR2 YNNKEL come from the germline V gene (reference sequence). The CDR3 length is 16 residues. V was shortened by 7 bases and J by 4 bases, with 17 bases between the two germline ends. The record originates from a study of T cell responses to AZD1222 COVID-19 vaccine. Study outcomes and limitations: The sample set comprised mostly white British donors with more females, and clonal diversity was possibly underestimated. Seropositivity was recorded at baseline in only 6 or 7 AZD1222 recipients.

Libraries were prepared by immunoSEQ multiplex PCR; TCRdb keeps only in-frame clonotypes and omits some of them. The sample records some 99,000 clones, approximately 86% being singletons. This clonotype was sampled from an adult in good health. The chain is built from TRBV3-1 (or the pseudogene TRBV3-2) and TRBJ2-6, with D possibly TRBD1 on 5 matching bases. The material sequenced was peripheral blood, taken on day 0 of AZD1222 vaccination. The CDR3: CASNMRQQAGANVLTF. CDR3 bases: TGTGCCAGCAACATGAGACAGCAGGCCGGGGCCAACGTCCTGACTTTC.